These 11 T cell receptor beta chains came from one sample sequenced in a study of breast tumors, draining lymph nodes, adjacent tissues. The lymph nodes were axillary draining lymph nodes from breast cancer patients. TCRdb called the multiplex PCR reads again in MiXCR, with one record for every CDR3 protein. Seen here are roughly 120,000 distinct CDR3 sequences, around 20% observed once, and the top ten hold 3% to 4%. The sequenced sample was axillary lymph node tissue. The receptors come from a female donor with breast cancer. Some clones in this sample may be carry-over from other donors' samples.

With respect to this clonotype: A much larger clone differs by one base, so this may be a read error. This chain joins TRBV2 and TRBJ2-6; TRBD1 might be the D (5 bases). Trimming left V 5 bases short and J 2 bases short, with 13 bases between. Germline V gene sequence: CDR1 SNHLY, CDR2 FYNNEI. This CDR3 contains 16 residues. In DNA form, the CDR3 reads TGTGCCAGCAGTACTCAGGGTTCGGCTGGGGCCAACGTCCTGACTTTC. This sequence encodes CASSTQGSAGANVLTF.

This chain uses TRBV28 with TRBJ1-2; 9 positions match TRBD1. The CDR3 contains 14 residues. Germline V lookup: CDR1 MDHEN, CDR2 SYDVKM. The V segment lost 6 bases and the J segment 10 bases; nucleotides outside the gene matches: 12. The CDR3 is CASSSGQGRDVYTF. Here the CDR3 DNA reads TGTGCCAGCAGCTCGGGACAGGGAAGGGATGTCTACACCTTC.

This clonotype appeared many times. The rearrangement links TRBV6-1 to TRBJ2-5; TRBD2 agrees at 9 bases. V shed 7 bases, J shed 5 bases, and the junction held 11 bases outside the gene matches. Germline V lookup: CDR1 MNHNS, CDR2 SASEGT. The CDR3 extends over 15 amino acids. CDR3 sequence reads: CASNLWPSGMETQYF. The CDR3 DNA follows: TGTGCCAGCAACCTCTGGCCTAGCGGGATGGAGACCCAGTACTTC.

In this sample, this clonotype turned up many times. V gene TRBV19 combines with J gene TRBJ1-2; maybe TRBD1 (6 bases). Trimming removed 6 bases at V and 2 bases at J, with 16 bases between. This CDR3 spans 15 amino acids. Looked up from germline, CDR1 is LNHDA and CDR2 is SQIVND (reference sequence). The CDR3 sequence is CASSPGRQGNYGYTF. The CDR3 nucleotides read TGTGCCAGTAGCCCTGGACGTCAGGGGAACTATGGCTACACCTTC. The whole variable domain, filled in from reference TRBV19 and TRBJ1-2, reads DGGITQSPKYLFRKEGQNVTLSCEQNLNHDAMYWYRQDPGQGLRLIYYSQIVNDFQKGDIAEGYSVSREKKESFPLTVTSAQKNPTAFYLCASSPGRQGNYGYTFGSGTRLTVV.

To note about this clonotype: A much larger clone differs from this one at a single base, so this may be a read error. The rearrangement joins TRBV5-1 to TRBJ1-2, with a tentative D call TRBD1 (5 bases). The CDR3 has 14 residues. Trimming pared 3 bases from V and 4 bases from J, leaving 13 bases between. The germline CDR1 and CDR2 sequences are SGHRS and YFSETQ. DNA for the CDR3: TGCGCCAGCAGCTATAGCAGGGAATCCTATGGCTACACCTTC. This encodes CASSYSRESYGYTF. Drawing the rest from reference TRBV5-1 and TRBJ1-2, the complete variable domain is KAGVTQTPRYLIKTRGQQVTLSCSPISGHRSVSWYQQTPGQGLQFLFEYFSETQRNKGNFPGRFSGRQFSNSRSEMNVSTLELGDSALYLCASSYSRESYGYTFGSGTRLTVV.

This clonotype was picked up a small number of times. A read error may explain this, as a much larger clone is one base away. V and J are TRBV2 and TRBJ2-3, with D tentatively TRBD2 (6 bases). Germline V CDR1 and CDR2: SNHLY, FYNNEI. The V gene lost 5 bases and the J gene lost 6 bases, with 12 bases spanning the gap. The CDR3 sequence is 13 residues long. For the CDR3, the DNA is TGTGCCAGCAGTACTAACGGGAGTGATACGCAGTATTTT. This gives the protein CASSTNGSDTQYF. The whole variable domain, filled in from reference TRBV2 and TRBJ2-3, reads EPEVTQTPSHQVTQMGQEVILRCVPISNHLYFYWYRQILGQKVEFLVSFYNNEISEKSEIFDDQFSVERPDGSNFTLKIRSTKLEDSAMYFCASSTNGSDTQYFGPGTRLTVL.

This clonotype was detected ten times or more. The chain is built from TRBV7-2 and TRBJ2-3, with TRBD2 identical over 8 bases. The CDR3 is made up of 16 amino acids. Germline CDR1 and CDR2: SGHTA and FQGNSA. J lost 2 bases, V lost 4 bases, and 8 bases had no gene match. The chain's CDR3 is CASSSSGTSYTDTQYF. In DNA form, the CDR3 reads TGTGCCAGCAGCTCCTCCGGGACTAGTTACACAGATACGCAGTATTTT.

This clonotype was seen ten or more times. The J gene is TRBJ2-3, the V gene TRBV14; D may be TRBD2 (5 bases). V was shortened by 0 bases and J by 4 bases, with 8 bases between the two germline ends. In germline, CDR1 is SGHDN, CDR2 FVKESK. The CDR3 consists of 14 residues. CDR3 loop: CASSQDNSADTQYF. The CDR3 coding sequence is TGTGCCAGCAGCCAAGATAATAGCGCAGATACGCAGTATTTT.

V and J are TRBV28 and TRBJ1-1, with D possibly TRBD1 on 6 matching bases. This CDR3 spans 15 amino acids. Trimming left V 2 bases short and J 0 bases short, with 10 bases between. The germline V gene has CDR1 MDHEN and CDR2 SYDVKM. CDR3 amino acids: CASSLRGGMNTEAFF. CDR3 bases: TGTGCCAGCAGTTTAAGGGGGGGCATGAACACTGAAGCTTTCTTT.

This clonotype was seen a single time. The CDR3 DNA is TGTGCCAGCCCAAACGACGGGAATCAGCCCCAGCATTTT. It codes for CASPNDGNQPQHF. The chain joins TRBV18 to TRBJ1-5; D remains ambiguous. The ends were cut back, 8 bases at V and 4 bases at J, with 12 bases in the middle. The germline V gene encodes CDR1 KGHSH and CDR2 LQKENI. There are 13 residues in the CDR3. The complete variable domain, with remaining parts taken from reference TRBV18 and TRBJ1-5, reads NAGVMQNPRHLVRRRGQEARLRCSPMKGHSHVYWYRQLPEEGLKFMVYLQKENIIDESGMPKERFSAEFPKEGPSILRIQQVVRGDSAAYFCASPNDGNQPQHFGDGTRLSIL.

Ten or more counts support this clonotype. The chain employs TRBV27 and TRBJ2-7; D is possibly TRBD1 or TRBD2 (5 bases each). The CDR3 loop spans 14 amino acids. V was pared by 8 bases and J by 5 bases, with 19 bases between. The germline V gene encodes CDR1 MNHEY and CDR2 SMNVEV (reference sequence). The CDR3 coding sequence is TGTGCCAGCGCCCTGGGGGATGCGAGCAACGAGCAGTACTTC. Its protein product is CASALGDASNEQYF.